This TCR beta chain was profiled in a study of blood T cell repertoires in COVID-19. Study-wide context: PBMCs, B-cell-depleted T cells, or T cells were the source of the cDNA or gDNA that made up the material.

Original processing notes: Reference gene primer amplification gave nucleated cell count estimates. This table comes from immunoSEQ multiplex PCR, and its TCRdb copy is limited to in-frame clones, with some not included. V and J calls and clone size are those listed in that table; D and trimming were worked out from the DNA. The repertoire includes about 160,000 clones, 92% of them detected once, and about 5.3% sits in the top ten. Seattle researchers signed up patients amid active infection and tracked them longitudinally. The CDR3 covers 17 residues. Deletions cut 1 base from V and 2 bases from J, with 12 bases between. The germline V gene has CDR1 LGHNA and CDR2 YNFKEQ.

J is TRBJ2-6 and V is TRBV4-2, with a tentative D call TRBD2 (5 bases). The TCR was taken from a man aged 25 to 40 with COVID-19, enrolled during active disease. The sample taken for sequencing was peripheral blood. The CDR3 is CASSQGRQGTGANVLTF. In nucleotides, the CDR3 is TGTGCCAGCAGCCAAGGGAGGCAAGGTACTGGGGCCAACGTCCTGACTTTC.